The next 10 T cell receptor beta chains were all read from a single sample in a study of shared clonotypes between healthy human individuals. The repertoire was sequenced with immunoSEQ multiplex PCR; TCRdb's copy has only in-frame clones and lacks some. This table has roughly 450,000 clones, 79% appearing once. The specimen was PBMCs. The origin of the receptors is a woman in her 40s in good health. Some clones in this sample may be carry-over from other donors' samples.

The chain has TRBV5-1 and TRBJ2-1, with 9 bases aligning to TRBD1. The CDR3 length is 16 residues. V was pared by 4 bases and J by 8 bases, with 13 bases of the junction left unmatched. Germline assignment: CDR1 SGHRS and CDR2 YFSETQ. This chain's CDR3 is CASSPRPPGQGDEQFF. The CDR3 nucleotides are TGCGCCAGCAGCCCCCGTCCCCCGGGACAGGGAGATGAGCAGTTCTTC.

On this clone: The same CDR3 arises from other DNA sequences in this sample as well. The chain uses TRBV6-5 and TRBJ1-5, with D tentatively TRBD1 (5 bases). This CDR3 region has 13 residues. The germline V gene has CDR1 MNHEY and CDR2 SVGAGI. V lost 5 bases, J lost 2 bases, and 7 bases lay in between. CDR3 loop: CASSRGGNQPQHF. In nucleotides, the CDR3 is TGTGCCAGCAGTAGGGGTGGCAATCAGCCCCAGCATTTT.

The chain uses TRBV28 and TRBJ2-7; D gene uncertain. The CDR3 totals 14 residues. Trimming left V 3 bases short and J 5 bases short, with 14 bases between. CDR1 and CDR2 (germline): MDHEN, SYDVKM. CDR3: CASSLKQLLHEQYF. The CDR3 DNA reads TGTGCCAGCAGTTTGAAACAACTTCTACACGAGCAGTACTTC.

The chain links TRBV6-6 to TRBJ1-6; no definite D call. This CDR3 spans 12 amino acids. Per the germline V gene, CDR1 is MNHNY and CDR2 is SVGAGI (reference sequence). With 3 bases removed from V and 9 bases from J, the gap between germline ends came to 6 bases. CDR3 bases: TGTGCCAGCAGTTATATTCGTTCACCCCTCCACTTT. Protein product: CASSYIRSPLHF.

This sequence joins TRBV5-4 and TRBJ2-1; D uncertain. The CDR3 is made up of 16 amino acids. The V end lost 3 bases, the J end lost 0 bases, and 13 bases lay between the germline ends. Looked up from germline, CDR1 is SGHNT and CDR2 is YYREEE (reference sequence). CDR3 nucleotides: TGTGCCAGCAGCTCGGAGAACAGAAGCTCCTACAATGAGCAGTTCTTC. Translating it yields CASSSENRSSYNEQFF. Combining the CDR3 with reference TRBV5-4 and TRBJ2-1 gives the whole variable domain ETGVTQSPTHLIKTRGQQVTLRCSSQSGHNTVSWYQQALGQGPQFIFQYYREEENGRGNFPPRFSGLQFPNYSSELNVNALELDDSALYLCASSSENRSSYNEQFFGPGTRLTVL.

This rearrangement joins TRBV19 to TRBJ2-1; the D call may be TRBD1 or TRBD2 (5 bases each). Germline V gene sequence: CDR1 LNHDA, CDR2 SQIVND (reference sequence). There are 14 residues in the CDR3. V lost 4 bases, J lost 6 bases, and 13 bases lay in between. The CDR3 DNA reads TGTGCCAGTAGTACCCGAGGGGTCCGCAATGAGCAGTTCTTC. It encodes CASSTRGVRNEQFF. The full variable domain, in which reference TRBV19 and TRBJ2-1 provide the parts outside the CDR3, is DGGITQSPKYLFRKEGQNVTLSCEQNLNHDAMYWYRQDPGQGLRLIYYSQIVNDFQKGDIAEGYSVSREKKESFPLTVTSAQKNPTAFYLCASSTRGVRNEQFFGPGTRLTVL.

This clone has just one count. This chain connects TRBV2 to TRBJ1-2, with 8 bases aligning to TRBD1. V was clipped by 5 bases and J by 2 bases; unmatched bases: 7. Germline V gene lookup returns CDR1 SNHLY and CDR2 FYNNEI. The CDR3 sequence is 15 residues long. The CDR3 DNA reads as TGTGCCAGCAGTTCCAACAGGGGGTCCAACTATGGCTACACCTTC. This translates into CASSSNRGSNYGYTF.

The chain joins TRBV11-1 to TRBJ2-7; D remains ambiguous. Germline CDR1 SGHAT, CDR2 FQDESV (reference sequence). Trimming removed 3 bases at V and 3 bases at J, with 15 bases between. CDR3 length: 15 residues. CDR3 loop: CASSLTRSLIYEQYF. DNA of the CDR3: TGTGCCAGCAGCTTGACCAGATCCCTAATCTACGAGCAGTACTTC.

CDR3: CASRGRVIGNTIYF. The CDR3 DNA sequence: TGTGCCAGCAGGGGGAGGGTAATCGGAAACACCATATATTTT. The V and J genes are TRBV2 and TRBJ1-3; D gene ambiguous. V dropped 6 bases and J dropped 4 bases, with 13 bases sitting between them. Germline V gene data show CDR1 as SNHLY and CDR2 as FYNNEI. The CDR3 covers 14 residues.

This chain uses TRBV10-3 with TRBJ2-7, with 12 bases identical to TRBD2. Trimming at V came to 8 bases and at J to 5 bases, leaving 10 bases not matched to a gene. CDR1 and CDR2 from the germline V gene are ENHRY and SYGVKD. The CDR3 has 15 amino acids. CDR3 sequence reads: CAIQDGLAGLDEQYF. CDR3 bases: TGTGCCATCCAAGATGGACTAGCGGGATTGGACGAGCAGTACTTC.